This is a list of T cell receptor beta chains from one sample in a study of blood T cell repertoires in COVID-19. TCRdb keeps only in-frame clones here, not all; method: immunoSEQ multiplex PCR. Counted here are some 270,000 clones, more than 75% occurring once; the ten biggest clones make up 6.6%. Sequenced: PBMCs or T cells enriched from blood (not recorded which). These TCRs come from a woman between 50 and 59 years old who had been exposed to COVID-19. Each CDR3 is given with its conserved first and last residue. The order of the fields is D gene, V gene, clone size, J gene, CDR3 protein, CDR3 DNA. A D gene is named only where the DNA matches it firmly. Rows may omit the clone size; those that give it use once, few, many or a size class.

D: -; V: TRBV5-6; size: -; J: TRBJ1-6; CDR3: CASTTGDSYNSPLHF; DNA: TGTGCCAGCACAACGGGGGACTCCTATAATTCACCCCTCCACTTT
D: TRBD2; V: TRBV11-2; size: few; J: TRBJ2-1; CDR3: CASRLAGGSREQFF; DNA: TGTGCCAGCAGACTCGCGGGGGGGTCCCGCGAGCAGTTCTTC
D: -; V: TRBV11-3; size: -; J: TRBJ2-2; CDR3: CASSATGRELFF; DNA: TGTGCCAGCAGCGCGACAGGCCGGGAGCTGTTTTTT
D: TRBD1; V: TRBV2; size: -; J: TRBJ1-2; CDR3: CASGTGDYGYTF; DNA: TGTGCCAGCGGAACAGGGGACTATGGCTACACCTTC
D: -; V: TRBV13; size: -; J: TRBJ2-3; CDR3: CASSLGRLGSGDTQYF; DNA: TGTGCCAGCAGCTTAGGAAGACTAGGCAGCGGAGATACGCAGTATTTT
D: TRBD2; V: TRBV24-1; size: -; J: TRBJ2-5; CDR3: CATSESLPGTSPETQYF; DNA: TGTGCCACCAGTGAATCCCTGCCTGGGACTAGCCCAGAGACCCAGTACTTC
D: -; V: TRBV29-1; size: -; J: TRBJ2-2; CDR3: CSVGLFNRANTGELFF; DNA: TGCAGTGTTGGATTATTTAACAGGGCGAACACCGGGGAGCTGTTTTTT
D: -; V: TRBV6-6; size: -; J: TRBJ2-2; CDR3: CASSSTGELFF; DNA: TGTGCCAGCAGTTCTACCGGGGAGCTGTTTTTT
D: TRBD2; V: TRBV11-2; size: -; J: TRBJ2-7; CDR3: CASRKLAGGSYEQYF; DNA: TGTGCCAGCAGGAAACTAGCGGGAGGATCCTACGAGCAGTACTTC
D: TRBD1; V: TRBV6-5; size: -; J: TRBJ1-2; CDR3: CASSIDRAYGYTF; DNA: TGTGCCAGCAGTATCGACAGGGCGTATGGCTACACCTTC
D: -; V: TRBV18; size: -; J: TRBJ1-2; CDR3: CASSPTQGGGYTF; DNA: TGTGCCAGCTCACCGACCCAGGGTGGTGGCTACACCTTC
D: TRBD2; V: TRBV2; size: -; J: TRBJ2-3; CDR3: CASRALAGGPSAQYF; DNA: TGTGCCAGCAGAGCCCTAGCGGGGGGCCCTTCGGCGCAGTATTTT
D: -; V: TRBV4-3; size: -; J: TRBJ1-2; CDR3: CASSRQRNYGYTF; DNA: TGCGCCAGCAGCCGACAGAGAAACTATGGCTACACCTTC
D: TRBD1; V: TRBV5-4; size: -; J: TRBJ2-2; CDR3: CASSLINRGTGELFF; DNA: TGTGCCAGCAGCTTAATTAACAGGGGCACCGGGGAGCTGTTTTTT
D: -; V: TRBV6-5; size: few; J: TRBJ1-1; CDR3: CASSLTGEAFF; DNA: TGTGCCAGCAGTTTAACAGGTGAAGCTTTCTTT
D: TRBD1; V: TRBV15; size: -; J: TRBJ1-6; CDR3: CATSRGPGQGPRPASPLHF; DNA: TGTGCCACCAGCAGAGGACCGGGACAGGGGCCCCGCCCGGCTTCACCCCTCCACTTT
D: TRBD2; V: TRBV5-1; size: few; J: TRBJ2-5; CDR3: CASSPGLAGGETQYF; DNA: TGCGCCAGCAGCCCCGGACTAGCGGGGGGAGAGACCCAGTACTTC
D: TRBD1; V: TRBV4-2; size: -; J: TRBJ1-2; CDR3: CASSQEGQGRSGYTF; DNA: TGTGCCAGCAGCCAGGAGGGACAGGGGAGATCTGGCTACACCTTC